These 32 T cell receptor beta chains were all obtained from the same sample, sequenced in a study of blood T cell repertoires in COVID-19. Using immunoSEQ multiplex PCR, the repertoire was profiled, and TCRdb retains in-frame clones only, with some absent. This repertoire shows some 70,000 clones, 80% to 90% found once; its top ten account for around 8.7%. Sequencing input: peripheral blood. The receptor set was obtained from a man aged 50 to 59 with active COVID-19.

The CDR3 DNA sequence: TGTGCCAGCAGTTACGGAGGAACAGGGCCGAACACTGAAGCTTTCTTT. Its translation: CASSYGGTGPNTEAFF. V is TRBV6-2 or TRBV6-3 and J is TRBJ1-1, with D possibly matching TRBD1 (6 bases). This CDR3 comprises 16 residues. V lost 2 bases and J lost 1, with 14 bases in between. CDR1 is MNHEY, CDR2 SVGEGT, per germline.

The count of this clone is one. Here the CDR3 DNA reads TGCGCCAGCAGCCAACTTACTAGCGGTACTGCAGATACGCAGTATTTT. This gives the protein CASSQLTSGTADTQYF. The rearrangement uses TRBV4-1 and TRBJ2-3; TRBD2 matches at 8 bases. Losses at the gene ends were 2 bases for V and 4 bases for J; bases not matched to a gene: 8. This CDR3 has 16 amino acids. CDR1 MGHRA and CDR2 YSYEKL come from the germline V gene.

V usage is TRBV6-5 and J usage is TRBJ1-1, with D perhaps matching TRBD1 (5 bases). Germline CDR1 and CDR2: MNHEY and SVGAGI. V gave up 0 bases and J gave up 1 base, with 6 bases separating them. CDR3 length equals 14 residues. CDR3 amino acids: CASSYSGGNTEAFF. CDR3 DNA sequence: TGTGCCAGCAGTTACTCGGGGGGGAACACTGAAGCTTTCTTT.

This clone was counted a single time. This chain's CDR3 is CASSISSGGANTGELFF. The CDR3 DNA reads as TGTGCCAGTAGTATCTCGAGCGGGGGCGCGAACACCGGGGAGCTGTTTTTT. The V call is TRBV19, the J call TRBJ2-2; TRBD2 matches at 8 bases. Germline V gene data show CDR1 as LNHDA and CDR2 as SQIVND (reference sequence). The CDR3 extends over 17 amino acids. V was pared by 3 bases and J by 0 bases, with 6 bases of the junction left unmatched.

This clone came up once. V gene TRBV28 combines with J gene TRBJ1-1, with 7 bases fitting TRBD1. The germline gives CDR1 MDHEN, CDR2 SYDVKM. The CDR3 spans 14 residues. J gave up 1 base and V 6 bases, and 5 bases lay outside the gene matches. CDR3 DNA: TGTGCCAGCAGAGGACAGGTTGGGAACACTGAAGCTTTCTTT. Protein product: CASRGQVGNTEAFF.

The chain is built from TRBV12-5 and TRBJ2-1; 10 bases fit TRBD2. In germline, CDR1 is LGHNT, CDR2 FRNRAP. V was clipped by 7 bases and J by 4 bases; unmatched bases: 7. This CDR3 is built from 15 residues. The CDR3 reads CASVLAGARYNEQFF. The CDR3 region has the DNA TGTGCTAGTGTCCTAGCGGGGGCGCGTTACAATGAGCAGTTCTTC. Together with reference TRBV12-5 and TRBJ2-1, the CDR3 gives the full variable domain: DARVTQTPRHKVTEMGQEVTMRCQPILGHNTVFWYRQTMMQGLELLAYFRNRAPLDDSGMPKDRFSAEMPDATLATLKIQPSEPRDSAVYFCASVLAGARYNEQFFGPGTRLTVL.

The chain is built from TRBV6-5 and TRBJ2-7, with a weak D call TRBD2 (5 bases). The germline V gene has CDR1 MNHEY and CDR2 SVGAGI. The CDR3 loop spans 14 amino acids. Deletions cut 5 bases from V and 5 bases from J, with 16 bases between. The CDR3 is CASSRRDSTDEQYF. The CDR3 region has the DNA TGTGCCAGCAGTCGCCGGGATTCTACGGACGAGCAGTACTTC.

The V call is TRBV19, the J call TRBJ2-7; tentative D call: TRBD2 (6 bases). Trimming removed 9 bases at V and 6 bases at J, with 21 bases between. The CDR3 extends over 14 amino acids. Looked up from germline, CDR1 is LNHDA and CDR2 is SQIVND (reference sequence). The CDR3 is CASLCPGTPSEQYF. As DNA, the CDR3 is TGTGCCAGCCTGTGTCCCGGGACTCCCAGCGAGCAGTACTTC. Together with reference TRBV19 and TRBJ2-7, the CDR3 gives the full variable domain: DGGITQSPKYLFRKEGQNVTLSCEQNLNHDAMYWYRQDPGQGLRLIYYSQIVNDFQKGDIAEGYSVSREKKESFPLTVTSAQKNPTAFYLCASLCPGTPSEQYFGPGTRLTVT.

The CDR3 DNA is TGTGCCAGCAGCTTAGAGAGGAATTCTGAAGCTTTCTTT. This gives the protein CASSLERNSEAFF. The chain couples TRBV7-2 to TRBJ1-1; D remains unclear. Trimming shortened V by 1 base and J by 6 bases, and 9 bases separated the two germline ends. Per the germline V gene, CDR1 is SGHTA and CDR2 is FQGNSA. There are 13 residues in the CDR3.

The chain couples TRBV3-1 (or the pseudogene TRBV3-2) to TRBJ2-1; D not resolved. The germline gives CDR1 LGHDT, CDR2 YNNKEL (reference sequence). There are 12 residues in the CDR3. V was trimmed by 0 bases and J by 13 bases, leaving 10 bases between them. The CDR3 nucleotides are TGTGCCAGCAGCCAAGATGTCAAGAGACAGTTCTTC. As protein: CASSQDVKRQFF.

This chain links TRBV5-6 with TRBJ2-3; 8 positions agree with TRBD1. Germline lookup yields CDR1 SGHDT and CDR2 YYEEEE. This CDR3 is 13 amino acids long. V lost 5 bases and J lost 6; bases outside the gene matches: 5. CDR3 region: CASRKTGADTQYF. DNA of the CDR3: TGTGCCAGCAGAAAGACAGGGGCCGATACGCAGTATTTT.

The rearrangement uses TRBV7-6 and TRBJ1-5, with D tentatively TRBD1 (5 bases). V was trimmed by 1 base and J by 1 base, leaving 14 bases between them. The CDR3 contains 17 residues. Germline-derived CDR1 and CDR2 are SGHVS and FNYEAQ. CDR3 bases: TGTGCCAGCAGCTTAGAACGCGGGACGATAAGCAATCAGCCCCAGCATTTT. It codes for CASSLERGTISNQPQHF.

The rearrangement uses TRBV9 and TRBJ2-1; 7 nucleotides match TRBD2. The V and J ends lost 0 bases and 4 bases, in that order; junction bases with no gene match: 4. CDR1 is SGDLS and CDR2 is YYNGEE in the germline V gene. This CDR3 region has 15 residues. CDR3 in DNA: TGTGCCAGCAGCGTAGCCCTAGCGGATTACAATGAGCAGTTCTTC. Translation gives CASSVALADYNEQFF.

The chain uses TRBV5-6 and TRBJ1-2, with D possibly matching TRBD1 (5 bases). The germline V and J ends were trimmed by 1 base and 9 bases, with 7 bases remaining between them. The CDR3 covers 11 residues. Germline CDR1 and CDR2: SGHDT and YYEEEE. For the CDR3, the DNA is TGTGCCAGCAGCTTGACAGGAAGCTACACCTTC. Translation: CASSLTGSYTF.

The V call is TRBV7-9, the J call TRBJ2-7; TRBD1 matches 11 bases. V lost 2 bases and J lost 3; bases outside the gene matches: 6. This CDR3 is 16 amino acids long. Germline V gene sequence: CDR1 SEHNR, CDR2 FQNEAQ (reference sequence). The CDR3: CASSLTGGTGGYEQYF. In DNA, the CDR3 is TGTGCCAGCAGCTTAACCGGGGGGACAGGGGGCTACGAGCAGTACTTC.

The chain employs TRBV18 and TRBJ2-7; D possibly corresponds to TRBD1 (5 bases). The germline V gene encodes CDR1 KGHSH and CDR2 LQKENI. The length of the CDR3 is 12 residues. V lost 5 bases and J 5 bases, leaving 10 bases between the germline ends. The CDR3 nucleotides read TGTGCCAGCTCATCCGGACACGACGAGCAGTACTTC. Translated: CASSSGHDEQYF.

The chain carries TRBV7-9 and TRBJ2-2; 7 nucleotides agree with TRBD2. With 1 base clipped from V and 7 bases from J, the junction kept 9 bases outside the gene matches. Germline V lookup: CDR1 SEHNR, CDR2 FQNEAQ (reference sequence). The CDR3 has 16 residues. This chain's CDR3 is CASSLVASGIRGELFF. The DNA for the CDR3 is TGTGCCAGCAGCTTAGTGGCTAGCGGAATACGCGGGGAGCTGTTTTTT.

CDR3: CASSPPGLTATQYF. CDR3 sequence (DNA): TGTGCCAGCAGTCCACCGGGACTCACGGCGACCCAGTACTTC. The chain links TRBV6-5 to TRBJ2-5, with a possible D match to TRBD2 (6 bases). This CDR3 is built from 14 residues. V was clipped by 5 bases and J by 7 bases, with 17 bases between them. CDR1 is MNHEY and CDR2 is SVGAGI in the germline V gene.

The rearrangement links TRBV18 to TRBJ2-7, with TRBD1 matching over 7 bases. CDR1 and CDR2 from the germline V gene are KGHSH and LQKENI. The CDR3 sequence is 15 residues long. Unmatched junction bases numbered 4, after V lost 0 bases and J lost 2 bases. The chain's CDR3 is CASSPPPGGTYEQYF. CDR3 sequence (DNA): TGTGCCAGCTCACCACCGCCAGGGGGAACCTACGAGCAGTACTTC.

In the case of this clone: The junction shows a germline mismatch at one end, possibly a read error. Here the CDR3 reads CASRLEDSQEKLFF. CDR3 nucleotides: TGTGCCAGCAGATTGGAGGACAGTCAAGAAAAACTGTTTTTT. V and J are TRBV5-6 and TRBJ1-4, with D possibly matching TRBD1 (6 bases). The CDR3 extends over 14 amino acids. Germline CDR1 SGHDT, CDR2 YYEEEE.

The chain couples TRBV5-1 to TRBJ2-4; a weak D match, TRBD2 (5 bases). Germline-derived CDR1 and CDR2 are SGHRS and YFSETQ. Trimming took 4 bases from V and 5 from J, leaving 16 bases between them. CDR3 length equals 15 residues. DNA for the CDR3: TGCGCCAGCAGCCGGGATGGCGGTGGAGAAAACATTCAGTACTTC. This gives the protein CASSRDGGGENIQYF.

The chain has TRBV2 and TRBJ1-1; 8 bases are shared with TRBD1. In germline, CDR1 is SNHLY, CDR2 FYNNEI. V gave up 6 bases and J gave up 0 bases; unmatched junction bases: 6. The CDR3 is 15 amino acids. CDR3 protein: CASSGQGSMNTEAFF. The CDR3 DNA follows: TGTGCCAGCAGCGGACAGGGCTCCATGAACACTGAAGCTTTCTTT.

The rearrangement uses TRBV2 and TRBJ2-7; D might be TRBD1 (6 bases). Germline V gene sequence: CDR1 SNHLY, CDR2 FYNNEI. The CDR3 spans 12 residues. The V gene lost 6 bases and the J gene lost 3 bases, with 9 bases spanning the gap. The CDR3 DNA reads TGTGCCAGCAGCCCACAGGGCTACGAGCAGTACTTC. This translates into CASSPQGYEQYF.

The V gene is TRBV15, the J gene TRBJ1-2; possibly TRBD1 for D (5 bases). Germline CDR1 and CDR2: LNHNV and YYDKDF (reference sequence). V was cut by 0 bases and J by 7 bases, with 15 bases left in between. The CDR3 runs 15 residues. The chain's CDR3 is CATSRDFDRGGGYTF. CDR3 DNA sequence: TGTGCCACCAGCAGAGATTTTGATAGGGGAGGTGGCTACACCTTC.

The chain carries TRBV7-2 and TRBJ1-1, with 7 nucleotides matching TRBD1. Losses at the gene ends were 5 bases for V and 2 bases for J; bases not matched to a gene: 5. This CDR3 is 14 amino acids long. Germline V CDR1 and CDR2: SGHTA, FQGNSA. The CDR3 region has the DNA TGTGCCAGCAGCGCCGGGACAGCAAACACTGAAGCTTTCTTT. The encoded protein is CASSAGTANTEAFF. The full variable domain, completed using reference TRBV7-2 and TRBJ1-1, is GAGVSQSPSNKVTEKGKDVELRCDPISGHTALYWYRQSLGQGLEFLIYFQGNSAPDKSGLPSDRFSAERTGGSVSTLTIQRTQQEDSAVYLCASSAGTANTEAFFGQGTRLTVV.

The rearrangement links TRBV3-1 (or the pseudogene TRBV3-2) to TRBJ2-7, with 8 bases lining up with TRBD2. Germline trimming cut 1 base from V and 3 bases from J; bases unmatched to any gene: 11. CDR1 LGHDT and CDR2 YNNKEL come from the germline V gene (reference sequence). The CDR3 extends over 17 amino acids. The CDR3 region is CASSQALGLAGHYEQYF. CDR3 coding DNA: TGTGCCAGCAGCCAAGCCCTCGGGTTAGCGGGGCACTACGAGCAGTACTTC.

This CDR3 reads CASSLRGGVSYEQYF. As DNA, the CDR3 is TGTGCCAGCAGCTTGCGCGGGGGTGTCTCCTACGAGCAGTACTTC. The V call is TRBV5-6, the J call TRBJ2-7; TRBD2 matches at 7 bases. The germline CDR1 and CDR2 sequences are SGHDT and YYEEEE. The ends lost 1 base at V and 0 bases at J; junction bases unmatched: 4. This CDR3 region has 15 residues.

The chain carries TRBV19 and TRBJ1-3; the D gene is possibly TRBD1 (5 bases). V was pared by 9 bases and J by 2 bases, with 14 bases between. Per germline, CDR1 LNHDA and CDR2 SQIVND (reference sequence). This CDR3 region has 14 residues. The CDR3 region is CASLPGGTGNTIYF. Written as DNA, the CDR3 is TGTGCCAGCCTCCCGGGGGGGACTGGAAACACCATATATTTT. Full variable domain (remainder filled in from reference TRBV19 and TRBJ1-3): DGGITQSPKYLFRKEGQNVTLSCEQNLNHDAMYWYRQDPGQGLRLIYYSQIVNDFQKGDIAEGYSVSREKKESFPLTVTSAQKNPTAFYLCASLPGGTGNTIYFGEGSWLTVV.

The chain joins TRBV2 to TRBJ1-1; TRBD1 aligns across 10 bases. The germline gives CDR1 SNHLY, CDR2 FYNNEI. The CDR3 extends over 19 amino acids. V dropped 10 bases and J dropped 0; count of bases not matched to a gene: 20. The CDR3 here is CAILNFYRDRGRVNTEAFF. CDR3 coding DNA: TGTGCCATACTAAACTTCTACCGGGACAGGGGAAGGGTGAACACTGAAGCTTTCTTT.

This sequence joins TRBV5-1 and TRBJ2-7; maybe TRBD2 (6 bases). This CDR3 has 14 residues. Trimming pared 3 bases from V and 2 bases from J, leaving 12 bases between. Germline V gene sequence: CDR1 SGHRS, CDR2 YFSETQ. CDR3 sequence: CASSSPDYTYEQYF. The CDR3 DNA reads as TGCGCCAGCAGCTCCCCGGACTATACCTACGAGCAGTACTTC.

The chain couples TRBV2 to TRBJ2-7; TRBD2 matches 8 bases. Per the germline V gene, CDR1 is SNHLY and CDR2 is FYNNEI. V shed 4 bases, J shed 3 bases, and the junction held 8 bases outside the gene matches. The CDR3 has 15 residues. The CDR3 protein is CASSGGAGVNYEQYF. The CDR3 DNA reads TGTGCCAGCAGTGGGGGAGCGGGGGTGAACTACGAGCAGTACTTC.

The chain carries TRBV7-9 and TRBJ2-5; perhaps TRBD1 as D (5 bases). The length of the CDR3 is 13 residues. Germline CDR1 SEHNR, CDR2 FQNEAQ (reference sequence). Trimming stripped 1 base from V and 5 bases from J, with 8 bases between. In nucleotides, the CDR3 is TGTGCCAGCAGCTTAGTGGGGCGGGAGACCCAGTACTTC. Its protein product is CASSLVGRETQYF.